Listed below are T cell receptor beta chains from one sample, sequenced in a study of blood T cell repertoires in COVID-19. Sequenced by immunoSEQ multiplex PCR; TCRdb stores in-frame clones only, minus some. The sample has some 190,000 clones, roughly 90% seen once. Sequenced sample: peripheral blood. The receptors shown here come from a man younger than 35 with active or convalescent COVID-19. Each CDR3 is given with its conserved first and last residue. Fields, in order: V gene, clone size, CDR3 length, J gene, D gene, CDR3 DNA, CDR3 protein. D genes are given only for firm matches. Clone size is given for some rows only: seen once, a few or many times, or a class if the clone is expanded.

>TRBV11-2|-|15|TRBJ1-2|TRBD1
TGTGCCAGCAGCTTAGCAGGGGGAAATTTGTTTGGCTACACCTTC
CASSLAGGNLFGYTF
>TRBV19|-|13|TRBJ1-1|-
TGTGCCAGTAGTATGGGCCGCTACACTGAAGCTTTCTTT
CASSMGRYTEAFF
>TRBV28|-|13|TRBJ2-5|-
TGTGCCAGCAGTCCCCCAGGGCGGGAGACCCAGTACTTC
CASSPPGRETQYF
>TRBV28|-|15|TRBJ1-5|-
TGTGCCAGCAGCAGCAGGGAGGCAAGCAATCAGCCCCAGCATTTT
CASSSREASNQPQHF
>TRBV7-3|-|14|TRBJ1-2|TRBD1
TGTGCCAGCAGCTTAAACCGGGACAGGGGGCAGAAGACCTTC
CASSLNRDRGQKTF
>TRBV7-2|-|15|TRBJ2-6|-
TGTGCCAGCAGTCGTACCGGGTCTGGGGCCAACGTCCTGACTTTC
CASSRTGSGANVLTF
>TRBV5-4|once|13|TRBJ1-5|-
TGTGCCAGCAGCTTGGAAATAAATCAGCCCCAGCATTTT
CASSLEINQPQHF
>TRBV9|-|14|TRBJ2-7|-
TGTGCCAGCAGCGGGGGACTGGCTTCCTACGAGCAGTACTTC
CASSGGLASYEQYF
>TRBV12-5|-|16|TRBJ2-7|-
TGTGCTAGTGGTTTGGTGTCCTCACAGGGACACTACGAGCAGTACTTC
CASGLVSSQGHYEQYF
>TRBV11-2|-|13|TRBJ2-3|-
TGTGCCAGCAGCCGGGACTTTGGGGCTACGCAGTATTTT
CASSRDFGATQYF
>TRBV30|-|15|TRBJ1-5|TRBD1
TGTGCCTGGGAACCGGGACAGGGCCAAAATCAGCCCCAGCATTTT
CAWEPGQGQNQPQHF
>TRBV23-1|once|14|TRBJ2-1|-
TGCGCCAGCAGGCCATCAGACAGGTACAATGAGCAGTTCTTC
CASRPSDRYNEQFF
>TRBV18|-|13|TRBJ1-5|-
TGTGCCAGCTCACAAACGGGAGGACAGCCCCAGCATTTT
CASSQTGGQPQHF